These 9 T cell receptor beta chains share one sample of origin, sequenced in a study of patients and donors after allogeneic stem cell transplantation. TCRdb passed the RT-PCR reads through MiXCR, listing each CDR3 protein once. The sample has about 2,600 distinct CDR3 sequences, approximately 8.3% seen once. Specimen: blood, either unsorted or a sorted T cell fraction (not recorded which). The source of these receptors is a human donor who was either an allogeneic HSCT recipient or a stem cell or donor lymphocyte infusion donor (not recorded which). It is not recorded whose cells these are; they may come from a transplant donor.

The chain joins TRBV9 to TRBJ1-1, with unresolved D. The CDR3 covers 15 residues. V lost 1 base, J lost 3 bases, and 13 bases lay in between. Germline lookup yields CDR1 SGDLS and CDR2 YYNGEE. CDR3: CASSVRGGLDTEAFF. For the CDR3, the DNA is TGTGCCAGCAGCGTACGAGGAGGGCTTGACACTGAAGCTTTCTTT.

This clonotype was picked up a small number of times. J is TRBJ1-1 and V is TRBV18, with D possibly matching TRBD1 (5 bases). The CDR3 covers 12 residues. Looked up from germline, CDR1 is KGHSH and CDR2 is LQKENI. Trimming removed 2 bases from V and 4 bases from J, with 5 bases in between. The DNA of the CDR3 is TGTGCCAGCTCACCAGACAGCACTGAAGCTTTCTTT. The encoded protein is CASSPDSTEAFF. Full variable domain (remainder filled in from reference TRBV18 and TRBJ1-1): NAGVMQNPRHLVRRRGQEARLRCSPMKGHSHVYWYRQLPEEGLKFMVYLQKENIIDESGMPKERFSAEFPKEGPSILRIQQVVRGDSAAYFCASSPDSTEAFFGQGTRLTVV.

The chain recombines TRBV7-3 with TRBJ2-1; D possibly corresponds to TRBD1 (6 bases). CDR1 and CDR2 (germline): SGHTA, FQGTGA. Between the trimmed V and J ends, which lost 5 bases and 12 bases, there was a span of 11 bases. The CDR3 has 11 residues. The CDR3 spells CASSAQGPQFF. In DNA, the CDR3 is TGTGCCAGCAGCGCTCAGGGGCCGCAGTTCTTC. Full variable domain (outside the CDR3, taken from reference TRBV7-3 and TRBJ2-1): GAGVSQTPSNKVTEKGKYVELRCDPISGHTALYWYRQSLGQGPEFLIYFQGTGAADDSGLPNDRFFAVRPEGSVSTLKIQRTERGDSAVYLCASSAQGPQFFGPGTRLTVL.

This clonotype was seen more than once but under ten times. The chain has TRBV6-2 or TRBV6-3 and TRBJ1-5; D is ambiguous. Germline V gene lookup returns CDR1 MNHEY and CDR2 SVGEGT. The CDR3 spans 14 residues. The V end lost 6 bases, the J end lost 4 bases, and 13 bases lay between the germline ends. CDR3 region: CASSQTAGNQPQHF. The CDR3 DNA sequence: TGTGCCAGCAGCCAAACGGCCGGGAATCAGCCCCAGCATTTT.

The chain links TRBV7-3 to TRBJ2-1, with 10 nucleotides matching TRBD1. Germline-derived CDR1 and CDR2 are SGHTA and FQGTGA. V was clipped by 5 bases and J by 5 bases; unmatched bases: 12. The CDR3 loop spans 17 amino acids. CDR3 residues: CASSKRPGQGTDNEQFF. CDR3 DNA: TGTGCCAGCAGCAAAAGGCCGGGACAGGGGACCGACAATGAGCAGTTCTTC.

This clonotype is classed as medium-sized. V is TRBV11-2 and J is TRBJ2-3; D perhaps matches TRBD1 (7 bases). Trimming left V 6 bases short and J 0 bases short, with 25 bases between. The CDR3 length is 19 residues. CDR1 and CDR2 (germline): SGHAT, FQNNGV. CDR3 coding DNA: TGTGCCAGCAGACCTTCGAGACAGGGACGGGGGACTAGCACAGATACGCAGTATTTT. This gives the protein CASRPSRQGRGTSTDTQYF.

The sample holds a few counts of this clonotype. This sequence joins TRBV29-1 and TRBJ2-3, with D hard to call. Germline V gene lookup returns CDR1 SQVTM and CDR2 ANQGSEA. The CDR3 extends over 12 amino acids. V lost 2 bases to trimming and J lost 4 bases, with 7 bases between them. In DNA form, the CDR3 reads TGCAGCGTTGAAACAGTACCAGATACGCAGTATTTT. Translated, it gives CSVETVPDTQYF.

The chain is built from TRBV28 and TRBJ2-3; possibly TRBD1 or TRBD2 for D (5 bases each). This CDR3 is 13 amino acids long. Germline CDR1 MDHEN, CDR2 SYDVKM. V was shortened by 2 bases and J by 4 bases, with 7 bases between the two germline ends. DNA of the CDR3: TGTGCCAGCAGTTTACAGGGACCAGATACGCAGTATTTT. Translation gives CASSLQGPDTQYF.

The chain couples TRBV12-3 or TRBV12-4 to TRBJ2-1, with D possibly matching TRBD1 (6 bases). V was clipped by 6 bases and J by 5 bases, with 11 bases between them. CDR3 length equals 13 residues. The CDR3 nucleotides are TGTGCCAGCAGGGACAGAAGCAACAATGAGCAGTTCTTC. Protein product: CASRDRSNNEQFF.